A selection of T cell receptor beta chains follows, all from one sample in a study of control samples from healthy donors and cancer patients. Clones were sequenced by immunoSEQ multiplex PCR, and TCRdb holds only the in-frame ones, with some missing. The sample has some 140,000 clones, 85% to 90% seen once. Sequenced: PBMCs. These receptors all come from a man between 45 and 60 years old with head and neck cancer. Both conserved end residues are part of each CDR3. A D gene is named only where the DNA matches it firmly. Clone size is not always given. Where it is, it says once, few, many or a class for expanded clones.

>TRBD1|TRBJ2-7|TRBV28|.
CASSLSDREIQYYEQYF
TGTGCCAGCAGTTTATCGGACAGGGAAATCCAATACTACGAGCAGTACTTC
>TRBD1|TRBJ1-4|TRBV9|.
CASSQTARTGHEKLFF
TGTGCCAGCAGCCAAACCGCACGGACAGGGCATGAAAAACTGTTTTTT
>.|TRBJ2-7|TRBV11-3|.
CASAEGTYEQYF
TGTGCCAGCGCGGAGGGGACCTACGAGCAGTACTTC
>TRBD1|TRBJ2-7|TRBV6-5|.
CASTRDRVYEQYF
TGTGCCAGCACAAGGGACAGAGTCTACGAGCAGTACTTC
>.|TRBJ2-2|TRBV7-6|.
CASIPGLTGELFF
TGTGCCAGCATTCCGGGGTTAACCGGGGAGCTGTTTTTT
>.|TRBJ2-7|TRBV4-1|.
CASSHVDSEIYEQYF
TGCGCCAGCAGCCACGTTGACAGCGAGATCTACGAGCAGTACTTC
>TRBD1|TRBJ2-2|TRBV10-3|.
CAIRPMGTGVPGELFF
TGTGCCATCAGGCCTATGGGGACAGGGGTGCCCGGGGAGCTGTTTTTT
>TRBD1|TRBJ2-5|TRBV5-1|.
CASSLGWGQLQETQYF
TGCGCCAGCAGCTTGGGGTGGGGACAGCTCCAAGAGACCCAGTACTTC
>TRBD2|TRBJ2-4|TRBV13|.
CASSLKASGSINIQYF
TGTGCCAGCAGCTTAAAGGCTAGCGGGAGTATCAACATTCAGTACTTC
>.|TRBJ2-3|TRBV2|once
CASSKAGFTDTQYF
TGTGCCAGCAGTAAGGCGGGGTTCACAGATACGCAGTATTTT
>TRBD1|TRBJ1-5|TRBV7-9|few
CASSLGGTGGGQPQHF
TGTGCCAGCAGCTTAGGGGGGACAGGAGGCGGTCAGCCCCAGCATTTT
>.|TRBJ2-3|TRBV27|few
CASSTGWGVTDTQYF
TGTGCCAGCTCCACCGGGTGGGGGGTAACAGATACGCAGTATTTT
>TRBD1|TRBJ1-5|TRBV6-5|.
CAEGTGGPNQPQHF
TGTGCCGAAGGGACAGGGGGCCCCAATCAGCCCCAGCATTTT
>.|TRBJ1-5|TRBV6-6|.
CASRYQRQPQHF
TGTGCCAGCAGGTATCAACGTCAGCCCCAGCATTTT
>.|TRBJ1-1|TRBV7-9|.
CASSLVVTEAFF
TGTGCCAGCAGCTTAGTGGTGACTGAAGCTTTCTTT
>.|TRBJ2-1|TRBV6-5|.
CASSYAGYNEQFF
TGTGCCAGCAGTTACGCCGGTTACAATGAGCAGTTCTTC
>.|TRBJ1-1|TRBV24-1|medium-sized
CATSGDRSTEAFF
TGTGCCACCAGTGGCGACAGGTCTACTGAAGCTTTCTTT
>.|TRBJ1-5|TRBV5-8|.
CASSPFTNQPQHF
TGTGCCAGCAGCCCGTTTACCAATCAGCCCCAGCATTTT
>TRBD1|TRBJ1-1|TRBV9|.
CASSVHGEGGRTEAFF
TGTGCCAGCAGCGTCCACGGTGAAGGGGGCAGGACTGAAGCTTTCTTT
>.|TRBJ2-2|TRBV10-3|.
CAIRQASDRELFF
TGTGCCATCAGACAAGCGAGCGACCGGGAGCTGTTTTTT
>.|TRBJ1-2|TRBV2|.
CASSLGPLGYGYTF
TGTGCCAGCAGCCTGGGGCCGCTTGGGTATGGCTACACCTTC
>.|TRBJ1-6|TRBV19|.
CASSMSGLYNSPLHF
TGTGCCAGTAGTATGTCGGGCTTGTACAATTCACCCCTCCACTTT
>.|TRBJ2-7|TRBV18|.
CASSPPRTGSSYEQYF
TGTGCCAGCTCACCACCAAGAACGGGGAGCTCCTACGAGCAGTACTTC
>TRBD1|TRBJ1-2|TRBV27|.
CASSWTGKYGYTF
TGTGCCAGCAGTTGGACAGGGAAATATGGCTACACCTTC
>TRBD1|TRBJ2-4|TRBV19|.
CASSIGWSRGPGENIQYF
TGTGCCAGTAGTATAGGATGGTCCAGGGGGCCGGGCGAAAACATTCAGTACTTC
>.|TRBJ2-6|TRBV6-5|.
CASSLSGANVLTF
TGTGCCAGCAGTCTTTCTGGGGCCAACGTCCTGACTTTC
>.|TRBJ1-4|TRBV15|.
CATSSLGPGKISEKLFF
TGTGCCACCAGCAGCTTGGGGCCAGGGAAGATTTCTGAAAAACTGTTTTTT
>.|TRBJ2-5|TRBV11-2|.
CASSLEARGVETQYF
TGTGCCAGCAGCTTAGAGGCCAGGGGGGTAGAGACCCAGTACTTC
>TRBD1|TRBJ1-1|TRBV3-1/TRBV3-2|.
CASSQMTGTNTEAFF
TGTGCCAGCAGCCAGATGACAGGGACGAACACTGAAGCTTTCTTT
>TRBD2|TRBJ2-3|TRBV2|.
CASVVASGVDTQYF
TGTGCCAGCGTTGTGGCTAGCGGGGTGGATACGCAGTATTTT
>.|TRBJ1-1|TRBV28|.
CASSLWRGGAVNTEAFF
TGTGCCAGCAGTTTATGGCGGGGGGGAGCCGTAAACACTGAAGCTTTCTTT
>.|TRBJ1-4|TRBV3-1/TRBV3-2|once
CASSQLGPGAEKLFF
TGTGCCAGCAGCCAATTAGGCCCGGGGGCAGAAAAACTGTTTTTT
>.|TRBJ1-4|TRBV6-1|.
CASSEEGTALATNEKLFF
TGTGCCAGCAGTGAAGAGGGGACCGCACTTGCAACTAATGAAAAACTGTTTTTT
>.|TRBJ1-2|TRBV10-3|.
CAISESQDRSTGYTF
TGTGCCATCAGTGAGTCCCAGGACAGAAGTACGGGCTACACCTTC
>TRBD2|TRBJ2-1|TRBV11-2|.
CASSPGTSGIYNEQFF
TGTGCCAGCAGCCCCGGGACTAGCGGGATATACAATGAGCAGTTCTTC
>TRBD2|TRBJ2-3|TRBV11-2|once
CASSLDLPAGTSGYTQYF
TGTGCCAGCAGCTTAGATCTCCCGGCCGGGACTAGCGGATATACGCAGTATTTT
>.|TRBJ1-5|TRBV27|.
CASSFSSNQPQHF
TGTGCCAGCAGTTTTAGCAGCAATCAGCCCCAGCATTTT
>.|TRBJ2-5|TRBV4-1|.
CASSPGRTQYF
TGCGCCAGCAGCCCTGGCCGGACCCAGTACTTC
>.|TRBJ2-1|TRBV9|.
CASSSAQAASYNEQFF
TGTGCCAGCAGCTCTGCTCAGGCCGCCTCCTACAATGAGCAGTTCTTC
>.|TRBJ2-3|TRBV2|.
CASSELSGGTDTQYF
TGTGCCAGCAGTGAATTGTCAGGGGGGACAGATACGCAGTATTTT
>TRBD2|TRBJ2-7|TRBV6-2/TRBV6-3|.
CASSYHSGGTSF
TGTGCCAGCAGTTATCATAGCGGGGGCACATCCTTC
>TRBD2|TRBJ2-1|TRBV27|.
CASSLGLAGVFRDEQFF
TGTGCCAGCAGTTTAGGACTAGCGGGAGTTTTTCGGGATGAGCAGTTCTTC
>.|TRBJ2-7|TRBV2|.
CASSEIQDYEQYF
TGTGCCAGCAGTGAAATCCAGGACTACGAGCAGTACTTC
>TRBD2|TRBJ2-7|TRBV2|few
CASRASGPAAYEQYF
TGTGCCAGCAGAGCTAGCGGCCCGGCGGCCTACGAGCAGTACTTC
>.|TRBJ2-5|TRBV28|.
CASSLRKETQYF
TGTGCCAGCAGTTTGCGAAAAGAGACCCAGTACTTC
>.|TRBJ1-4|TRBV18|.
CASSTGGLFNEKLFF
TGTGCCAGCTCCACCGGCGGACTTTTTAATGAAAAACTGTTTTTT
>.|TRBJ2-1|TRBV6-1|.
CASSEVGQYNEQFF
TGTGCCAGCAGTGAAGTAGGCCAATACAATGAGCAGTTCTTC
>.|TRBJ2-5|TRBV7-9|.
CASSFLDTVVGTQYF
TGTGCCAGCAGCTTTTTGGACACGGTGGTTGGGACCCAGTACTTC
>.|TRBJ2-1|TRBV24-1|.
CATSDLKNRGLDEQFF
TGTGCCACCAGTGATTTGAAGAATCGGGGGCTCGATGAGCAGTTCTTC
>.|TRBJ1-1|TRBV2|.
CASVLNTEAFF
TGTGCCAGCGTCTTAAACACTGAAGCTTTCTTT
>TRBD1|TRBJ1-2|TRBV9|.
CASSPQGQGNYGYTF
TGTGCCAGCAGCCCTCAGGGACAGGGGAACTATGGCTACACCTTC
>.|TRBJ2-1|TRBV9|.
CASSVDTSHNEQFF
TGTGCCAGCAGCGTAGATACGTCGCACAATGAGCAGTTCTTC
>TRBD1|TRBJ1-5|TRBV19|.
CASSIVGGRQPQHF
TGTGCCAGTAGTATAGTAGGGGGCCGACAGCCCCAGCATTTT
>.|TRBJ1-1|TRBV5-1|.
CASSLGDSVNTEAFF
TGCGCCAGCAGCTTGGGCGACAGCGTGAACACTGAAGCTTTCTTT
>TRBD2|TRBJ2-3|TRBV7-9|many
CAGAGGPPGTDTQYF
TGTGCCGGAGCGGGAGGCCCCCCCGGCACAGATACGCAGTATTTT